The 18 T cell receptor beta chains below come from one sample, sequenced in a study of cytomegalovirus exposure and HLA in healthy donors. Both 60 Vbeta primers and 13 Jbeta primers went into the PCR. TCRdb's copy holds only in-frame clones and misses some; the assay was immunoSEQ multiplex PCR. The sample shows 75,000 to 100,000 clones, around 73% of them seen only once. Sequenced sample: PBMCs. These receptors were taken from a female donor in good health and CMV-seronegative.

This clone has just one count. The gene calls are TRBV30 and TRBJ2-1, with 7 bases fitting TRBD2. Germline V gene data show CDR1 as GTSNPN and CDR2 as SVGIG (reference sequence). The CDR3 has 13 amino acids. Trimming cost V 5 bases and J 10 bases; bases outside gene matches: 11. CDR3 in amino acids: CAWWRELPSEQFF. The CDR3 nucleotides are TGTGCCTGGTGGCGGGAGCTTCCTTCCGAGCAGTTCTTC.

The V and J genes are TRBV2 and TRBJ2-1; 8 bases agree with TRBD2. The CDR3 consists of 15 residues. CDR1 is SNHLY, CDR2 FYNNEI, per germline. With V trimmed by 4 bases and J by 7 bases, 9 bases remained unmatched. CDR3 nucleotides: TGTGCCAGCAGTGTGAGGAGCGGGGGCTCGAATGAGCAGTTCTTC. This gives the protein CASSVRSGGSNEQFF.

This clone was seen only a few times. The CDR3 region is CSVAGQEDQPQHF. In DNA, the CDR3 is TGCAGCGTTGCAGGACAGGAGGATCAGCCCCAGCATTTT. The chain is built from TRBV29-1 and TRBJ1-5; 7 bases match TRBD1. The germline gives CDR1 SQVTM, CDR2 ANQGSEA. Trimming took 4 bases from V and 5 from J; bases not matched to a gene: 5. The CDR3 sequence is 13 residues long.

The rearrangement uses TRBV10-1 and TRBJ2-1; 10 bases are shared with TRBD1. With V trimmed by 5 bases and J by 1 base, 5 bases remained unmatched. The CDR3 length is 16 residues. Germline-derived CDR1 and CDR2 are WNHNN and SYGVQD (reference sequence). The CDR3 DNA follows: TGCGCCAGCAGTTCCCCGGGACAGGGGTCCTACAATGAGCAGTTCTTC. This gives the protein CASSSPGQGSYNEQFF.

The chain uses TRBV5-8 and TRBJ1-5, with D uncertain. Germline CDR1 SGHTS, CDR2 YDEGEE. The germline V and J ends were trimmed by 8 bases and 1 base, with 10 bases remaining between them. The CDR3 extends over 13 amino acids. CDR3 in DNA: TGTGCCAGTGCCGTGAGAAGCAATCAGCCCCAGCATTTT. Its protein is CASAVRSNQPQHF.

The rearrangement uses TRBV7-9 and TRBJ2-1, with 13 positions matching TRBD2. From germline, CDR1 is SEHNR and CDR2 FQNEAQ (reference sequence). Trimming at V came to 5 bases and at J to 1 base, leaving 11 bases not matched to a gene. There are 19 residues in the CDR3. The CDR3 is CASSHPGTSGAGSYNEQFF. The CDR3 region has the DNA TGTGCCAGCAGCCACCCCGGGACTAGCGGGGCAGGGTCCTACAATGAGCAGTTCTTC.

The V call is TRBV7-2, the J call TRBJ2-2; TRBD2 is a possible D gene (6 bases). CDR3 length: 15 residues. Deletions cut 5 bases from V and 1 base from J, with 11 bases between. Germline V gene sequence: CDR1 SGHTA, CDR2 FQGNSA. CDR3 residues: CASSAGLLNTGELFF. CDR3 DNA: TGTGCCAGCAGCGCGGGACTGTTGAACACCGGGGAGCTGTTTTTT.

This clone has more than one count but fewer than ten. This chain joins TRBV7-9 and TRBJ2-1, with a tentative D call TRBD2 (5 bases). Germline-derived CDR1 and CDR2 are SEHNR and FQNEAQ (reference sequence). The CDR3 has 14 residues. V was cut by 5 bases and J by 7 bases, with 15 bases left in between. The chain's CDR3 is CASSMVAGANEQFF. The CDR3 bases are TGTGCCAGCAGCATGGTCGCGGGTGCGAATGAGCAGTTCTTC.

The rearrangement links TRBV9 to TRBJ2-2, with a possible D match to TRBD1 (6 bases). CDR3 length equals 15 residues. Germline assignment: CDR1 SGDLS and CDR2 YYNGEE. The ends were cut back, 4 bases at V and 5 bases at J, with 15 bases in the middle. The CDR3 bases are TGTGCCAGCAGCCCTACAGGGTCCCAAACCGGGGAGCTGTTTTTT. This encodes CASSPTGSQTGELFF.

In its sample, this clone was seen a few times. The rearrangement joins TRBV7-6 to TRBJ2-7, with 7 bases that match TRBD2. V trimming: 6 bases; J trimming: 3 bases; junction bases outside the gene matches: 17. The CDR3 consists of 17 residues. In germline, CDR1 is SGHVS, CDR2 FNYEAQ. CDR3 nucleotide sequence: TGTGCCAGCAGTCCGGGACTGTCCAGAAGCGGGAACTACGAGCAGTACTTC. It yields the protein CASSPGLSRSGNYEQYF.

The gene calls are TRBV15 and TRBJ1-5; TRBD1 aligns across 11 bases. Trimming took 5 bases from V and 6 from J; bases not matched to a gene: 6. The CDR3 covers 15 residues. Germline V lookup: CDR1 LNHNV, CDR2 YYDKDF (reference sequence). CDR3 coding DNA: TGTGCCACCAGCTGGGACAGGGGGGCAATTCAGCCCCAGCATTTT. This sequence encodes CATSWDRGAIQPQHF.

The CDR3, as DNA: TGTGCCAGCAGCGTCGGGACTAGCGGTTACAATGAGCAGTTCTTC. Its translation: CASSVGTSGYNEQFF. The V call is TRBV2, the J call TRBJ2-1; 11 nucleotides line up with TRBD2. Germline V gene data show CDR1 as SNHLY and CDR2 as FYNNEI. There are 15 residues in the CDR3. The V gene end was trimmed by 6 bases and the J gene end by 4 bases; junction bases not matched to a gene: 5.

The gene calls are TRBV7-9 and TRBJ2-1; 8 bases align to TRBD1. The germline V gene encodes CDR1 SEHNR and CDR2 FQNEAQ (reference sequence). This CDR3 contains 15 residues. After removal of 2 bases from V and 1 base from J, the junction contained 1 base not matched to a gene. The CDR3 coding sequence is TGTGCCAGCAGCTTAAGGACAGGGTCCTACAATGAGCAGTTCTTC. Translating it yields CASSLRTGSYNEQFF.

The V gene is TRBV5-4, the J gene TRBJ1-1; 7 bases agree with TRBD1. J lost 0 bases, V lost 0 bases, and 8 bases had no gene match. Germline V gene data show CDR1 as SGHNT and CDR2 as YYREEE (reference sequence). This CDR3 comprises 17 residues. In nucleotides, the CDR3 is TGTGCCAGCAGCTTGGGAGGGACAGCTCACATGAACACTGAAGCTTTCTTT. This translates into CASSLGGTAHMNTEAFF. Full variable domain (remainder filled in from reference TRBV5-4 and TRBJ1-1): ETGVTQSPTHLIKTRGQQVTLRCSSQSGHNTVSWYQQALGQGPQFIFQYYREEENGRGNFPPRFSGLQFPNYSSELNVNALELDDSALYLCASSLGGTAHMNTEAFFGQGTRLTVV.

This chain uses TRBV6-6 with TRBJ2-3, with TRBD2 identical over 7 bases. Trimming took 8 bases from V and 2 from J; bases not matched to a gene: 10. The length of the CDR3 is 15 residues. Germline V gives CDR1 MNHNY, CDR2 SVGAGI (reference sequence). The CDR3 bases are TGTGCCAGCTTAAGCGGGCGGGGGTACACAGATACGCAGTATTTT. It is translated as CASLSGRGYTDTQYF.

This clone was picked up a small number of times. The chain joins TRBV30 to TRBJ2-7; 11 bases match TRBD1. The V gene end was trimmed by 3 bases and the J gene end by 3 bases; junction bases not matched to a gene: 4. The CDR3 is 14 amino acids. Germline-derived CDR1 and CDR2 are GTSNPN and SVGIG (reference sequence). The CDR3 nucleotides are TGTGCCTGGAGCACCGGGACAGGGGGCTACGAGCAGTACTTC. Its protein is CAWSTGTGGYEQYF.

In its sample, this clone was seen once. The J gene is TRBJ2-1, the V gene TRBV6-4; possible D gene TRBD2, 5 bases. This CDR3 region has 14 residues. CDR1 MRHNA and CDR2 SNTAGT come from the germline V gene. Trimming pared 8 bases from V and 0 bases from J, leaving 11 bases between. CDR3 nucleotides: TGTGCCAGCTCCCGGGAACCCTCCTACAATGAGCAGTTCTTC. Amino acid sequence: CASSREPSYNEQFF.

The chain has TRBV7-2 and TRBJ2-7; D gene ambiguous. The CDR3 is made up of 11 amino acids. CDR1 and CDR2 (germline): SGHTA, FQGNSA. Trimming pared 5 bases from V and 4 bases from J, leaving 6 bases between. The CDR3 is CASSRAYEQYF. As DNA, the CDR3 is TGTGCCAGCAGCCGAGCGTACGAGCAGTACTTC.